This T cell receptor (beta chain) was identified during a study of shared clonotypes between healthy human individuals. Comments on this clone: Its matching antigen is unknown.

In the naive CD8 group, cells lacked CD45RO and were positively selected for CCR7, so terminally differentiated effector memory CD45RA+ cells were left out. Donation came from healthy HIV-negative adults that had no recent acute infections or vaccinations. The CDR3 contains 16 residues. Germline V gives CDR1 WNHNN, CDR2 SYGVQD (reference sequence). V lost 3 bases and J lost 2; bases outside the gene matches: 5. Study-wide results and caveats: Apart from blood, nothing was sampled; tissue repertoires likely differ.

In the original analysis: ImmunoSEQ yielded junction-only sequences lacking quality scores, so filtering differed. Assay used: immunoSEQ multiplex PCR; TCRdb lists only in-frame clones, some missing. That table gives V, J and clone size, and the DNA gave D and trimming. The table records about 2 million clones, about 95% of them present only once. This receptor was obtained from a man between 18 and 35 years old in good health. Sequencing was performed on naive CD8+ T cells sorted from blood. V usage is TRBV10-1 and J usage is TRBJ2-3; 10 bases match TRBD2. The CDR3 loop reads CASSESSGGTTDTQYF. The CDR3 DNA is TGCGCCAGCAGTGAAAGTAGCGGGGGGACCACAGATACGCAGTATTTT.